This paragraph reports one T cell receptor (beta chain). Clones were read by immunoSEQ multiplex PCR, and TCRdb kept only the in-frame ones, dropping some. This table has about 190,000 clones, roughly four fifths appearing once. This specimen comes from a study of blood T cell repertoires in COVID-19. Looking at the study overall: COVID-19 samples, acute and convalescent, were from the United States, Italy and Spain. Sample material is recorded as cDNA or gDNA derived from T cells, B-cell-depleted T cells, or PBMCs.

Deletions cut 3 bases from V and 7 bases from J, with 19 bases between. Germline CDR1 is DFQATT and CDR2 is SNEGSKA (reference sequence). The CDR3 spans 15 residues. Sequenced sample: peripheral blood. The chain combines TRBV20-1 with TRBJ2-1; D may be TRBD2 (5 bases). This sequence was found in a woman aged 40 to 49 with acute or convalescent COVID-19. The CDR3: CSASSTTPGTNEQFF. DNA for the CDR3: TGCAGTGCTAGTTCTACGACACCGGGAACAAATGAGCAGTTCTTC.